Presented here are 23 T cell receptor beta chains from one specimen sequenced in a study of cytomegalovirus exposure and HLA in healthy donors. The PCR used 60 Vbeta and 13 Jbeta primers. Here immunoSEQ multiplex PCR was the method, and the copy in TCRdb shows in-frame clones only, minus some. The sample lists some 140,000 clones, approximately 79% seen once, with roughly 1.1% in the top ten. Sequencing used PBMCs. Source of these receptors: a male donor in good health and CMV-seronegative.

Concerning this clone itself: A junction boundary mismatches the germline segment, possibly from a read error. This rearrangement joins TRBV7-9 to TRBJ2-3; 7 nucleotides match TRBD1. The CDR3 covers 15 residues. The germline gives CDR1 SEHNR, CDR2 FQNEAQ (reference sequence). Here the CDR3 reads CSSSLEGQPTDTQYF. CDR3 nucleotides: TGTTCCAGCAGCCTAGAGGGACAGCCCACAGATACGCAGTATTTT.

The rearrangement joins TRBV6-1 to TRBJ1-6; D remains unclear. V was pared by 6 bases and J by 8 bases, with 11 bases between. Germline V lookup: CDR1 MNHNS, CDR2 SASEGT. The CDR3 is 13 amino acids. Here the CDR3 reads CASREGSDSPLHF. The DNA for the CDR3 is TGTGCCAGCAGGGAGGGCTCGGATTCACCCCTCCACTTT.

The chain combines TRBV19 with TRBJ1-1; D may be TRBD1 (6 bases). CDR1 LNHDA and CDR2 SQIVND come from the germline V gene (reference sequence). Trimming pared 5 bases from V and 3 bases from J, leaving 10 bases between. The CDR3 has 13 amino acids. The CDR3 nucleotides read TGTGCCAGTAGTCGGGGGGCAGACACTGAAGCTTTCTTT. Residues: CASSRGADTEAFF.

DNA for the CDR3: TGTGCCAGCAGCGCTCGACAGGGGGCGCATACTGAAGCTTTCTTT. Protein sequence: CASSARQGAHTEAFF. This chain joins TRBV11-1 and TRBJ1-1; 10 positions match TRBD1. The V segment lost 5 bases and the J segment 5 bases; nucleotides outside the gene matches: 8. This CDR3 region has 15 residues. The germline gives CDR1 SGHAT, CDR2 FQDESV (reference sequence).

The chain recombines TRBV10-1 with TRBJ2-3; a weak D match, TRBD2 (6 bases). CDR3 length: 11 amino acids. V lost 8 bases to trimming and J lost 9 bases, with 12 bases between them. Germline lookup yields CDR1 WNHNN and CDR2 SYGVQD (reference sequence). Here the CDR3 DNA reads TGCGCCAGCGGGACGGGGAGGACGCAGTATTTT. This encodes CASGTGRTQYF.

The V call is TRBV6-5, the J call TRBJ2-5; 7 nucleotides align to TRBD1. V shed 4 bases, J shed 2 bases, and the junction held 10 bases outside the gene matches. There are 16 residues in the CDR3. CDR1 MNHEY and CDR2 SVGAGI come from the germline V gene. CDR3 nucleotide sequence: TGTGCCAGCAGTTTATTTGGGGACAGCCCTCAAGAGACCCAGTACTTC. This translates into CASSLFGDSPQETQYF.

Comment on this clone: One junction end disagrees with the germline gene, perhaps due to a read error. The chain carries TRBV7-9 and TRBJ1-1; the D is unclear. The CDR3 covers 12 residues. The germline gives CDR1 SEHNR, CDR2 FQNEAQ (reference sequence). The CDR3 sequence is CSSSPSGYSAFF. The CDR3 DNA is TGTTCCAGCAGCCCGAGTGGGTACAGTGCTTTCTTT. Full variable domain (rest looked up from reference TRBV7-9 and TRBJ1-1): DTGVSQNPRHKITKRGQNVTFRCDPISEHNRLYWYRQTLGQGPEFLTYFQNEAQLEKSRLLSDRFSAERPKGSFSTLEIQRTEQGDSAMYLCSSSPSGYSAFFGQGTRLTVV.

V gene TRBV15 combines with J gene TRBJ2-1; D remains ambiguous. Germline loops: CDR1 LNHNV, CDR2 YYDKDF (reference sequence). V lost 3 bases and J lost 0, with 12 bases in between. The CDR3 is made up of 16 amino acids. The CDR3 here is CATSSLLPSSYNEQFF. In nucleotides, the CDR3 is TGTGCCACCAGCAGCCTACTACCTAGCTCCTACAATGAGCAGTTCTTC. Variable domain in full (rest from reference TRBV15 and TRBJ2-1): DAMVIQNPRYQVTQFGKPVTLSCSQTLNHNVMYWYQQKSSQAPKLLFHYYDKDFNNEADTPDNFQSRRPNTSFCFLDIRSPGLGDTAMYLCATSSLLPSSYNEQFFGPGTRLTVL.

The J gene is TRBJ2-7, the V gene TRBV2, with 7 bases matching TRBD2. The CDR3 has 14 amino acids. The germline V gene encodes CDR1 SNHLY and CDR2 FYNNEI. V was clipped by 3 bases and J by 2 bases; unmatched bases: 4. The CDR3 bases are TGTGCCAGCAGTGACGGACTAGGTACCTACGAGCAGTACTTC. As protein: CASSDGLGTYEQYF.

CDR3 nucleotide sequence: TGTGCCAGCAGCTTACAGGGAACTAATGAAAAACTGTTTTTT. Amino acid sequence: CASSLQGTNEKLFF. The chain carries TRBV7-9 and TRBJ1-4; possibly TRBD1 for D (5 bases). Germline V CDR1 and CDR2: SEHNR, FQNEAQ (reference sequence). The CDR3 runs to 14 residues. The V end lost 2 bases, the J end lost 1 base, and 5 bases lay between the germline ends.

This rearrangement joins TRBV7-2 to TRBJ2-5; 12 bases match TRBD1. The V gene end was trimmed by 5 bases and the J gene end by 5 bases; junction bases not matched to a gene: 3. This CDR3 region has 14 residues. Germline V CDR1 and CDR2: SGHTA, FQGNSA. The CDR3, as DNA: TGTGCCAGCAGCAAGGGGACAGGGGGCGAGACCCAGTACTTC. It encodes CASSKGTGGETQYF. Supplemented by reference TRBV7-2 and TRBJ2-5, the full variable domain reads GAGVSQSPSNKVTEKGKDVELRCDPISGHTALYWYRQSLGQGLEFLIYFQGNSAPDKSGLPSDRFSAERTGGSVSTLTIQRTQQEDSAVYLCASSKGTGGETQYFGPGTRLLVL.

The chain combines TRBV29-1 with TRBJ2-3; D unresolved. V lost 8 bases to trimming and J lost 1 base, with 13 bases between them. This CDR3 has 13 amino acids. Germline-derived CDR1 and CDR2 are SQVTM and ANQGSEA. The CDR3 reads CSTVRVGTDTQYF. CDR3 nucleotides: TGCAGCACGGTCCGGGTCGGCACAGATACGCAGTATTTT.

This clone was recorded only once. CDR3 region: CASSQVGSGGNTDTQYF. CDR3 DNA: TGCGCCAGCAGCCAAGTGGGTAGCGGGGGGAACACAGATACGCAGTATTTT. The V gene is TRBV4-3, the J gene TRBJ2-3; 10 positions match TRBD2. CDR1 and CDR2 (germline): LGHNA, YSLEER. The CDR3 sequence is 17 residues long. Trimming removed 1 base from V and 2 bases from J; junction bases left unmatched: 6.

The chain uses TRBV6-5 and TRBJ2-3, with D possibly matching TRBD2 (5 bases). The V gene lost 0 bases and the J gene lost 0 bases, with 7 bases spanning the gap. CDR1 MNHEY and CDR2 SVGAGI come from the germline V gene. The CDR3 has 15 amino acids. The CDR3 here is CASSYSRASTDTQYF. The CDR3 coding sequence is TGTGCCAGCAGTTACTCGAGGGCAAGCACAGATACGCAGTATTTT.

The CDR3 sequence is CASSIGGTSGVHKETQYF. As DNA, the CDR3 is TGTGCCAGTAGTATAGGGGGGACTAGCGGGGTCCACAAGGAGACCCAGTACTTC. The chain employs TRBV19 and TRBJ2-5, with 13 bases fitting TRBD2. This CDR3 spans 18 amino acids. Per the germline V gene, CDR1 is LNHDA and CDR2 is SQIVND (reference sequence). The J segment lost 5 bases and the V segment lost 1 base, leaving 10 bases of the junction unmatched.

The V and J genes are TRBV7-9 and TRBJ2-3; D possibly corresponds to TRBD2 (5 bases). The CDR3 has 16 residues. Germline V gene data show CDR1 as SEHNR and CDR2 as FQNEAQ (reference sequence). V lost 4 bases, J lost 5 bases, and 19 bases lay in between. The DNA for the CDR3 is TGTGCCAGCAGCTCCCTACTGGCGGGCGGTTTAGATACGCAGTATTTT. Translating gives CASSSLLAGGLDTQYF.

The J gene is TRBJ2-2, the V gene TRBV6-4; 12 nucleotides agree with TRBD2. Germline CDR1 is MRHNA and CDR2 is SNTAGT. V lost 6 bases and J lost 6; bases outside the gene matches: 2. The CDR3 is 14 residues long. This CDR3 is CASRRLAGAGELFF. Here the CDR3 DNA reads TGTGCCAGCAGAAGACTAGCGGGGGCCGGGGAGCTGTTTTTT.

The chain couples TRBV4-2 to TRBJ1-5; no clear D. Germline CDR1 and CDR2: LGHNA and YNFKEQ. Trimming removed 2 bases at V and 5 bases at J, with 10 bases between. The CDR3 sequence is 14 residues long. The CDR3 bases are TGTGCCAGCAGCCAATCGCACGGGGATCAGCCCCAGCATTTT. Translation gives CASSQSHGDQPQHF.

V and J are TRBV7-9 and TRBJ2-5; TRBD1 matches at 10 bases. Germline trimming cut 5 bases from V and 5 bases from J; bases unmatched to any gene: 5. There are 14 residues in the CDR3. Germline CDR1 SEHNR, CDR2 FQNEAQ (reference sequence). For the CDR3, the DNA is TGTGCCAGCAGCATAGGACAGGGGGGGGAGACCCAGTACTTC. Protein: CASSIGQGGETQYF. Complete variable domain (other parts from reference TRBV7-9 and TRBJ2-5): DTGVSQNPRHKITKRGQNVTFRCDPISEHNRLYWYRQTLGQGPEFLTYFQNEAQLEKSRLLSDRFSAERPKGSFSTLEIQRTEQGDSAMYLCASSIGQGGETQYFGPGTRLLVL.

This clone appeared a few times. The chain couples TRBV25-1 to TRBJ1-4, with a tentative D call TRBD1 (5 bases). Per the germline V gene, CDR1 is MGHDK and CDR2 is SYGVNS. The CDR3 spans 13 residues. Trimming stripped 2 bases from V and 12 bases from J, with 13 bases between. CDR3 coding DNA: TGTGCCAGCAGTGAACGTTTTCAGGGTGAACTGTTTTTT. Translating it yields CASSERFQGELFF.

As regards this clone: At one end the junction does not follow the germline gene, possibly because of a read error. The identical CDR3 is also encoded by other nucleotide sequences in the sample. The genes are TRBV15 and TRBJ1-2; D call uncertain. CDR3 length equals 15 residues. Germline lookup yields CDR1 LNHNV and CDR2 YYDKDF (reference sequence). CDR3 residues: CATSRDEVESGGYTF. In DNA form, the CDR3 reads TGCGCCACCAGCAGAGATGAGGTCGAGTCGGGGGGCTACACCTTC.

V usage is TRBV6-1 and J usage is TRBJ2-7; 7 nucleotides match TRBD1. J lost 1 base, V lost 5 bases, and 5 bases had no gene match. CDR3 length equals 14 residues. Germline-derived CDR1 and CDR2 are MNHNS and SASEGT. CDR3 sequence (DNA): TGTGCCAGCAGTCAGGGGGACATATCCTACGAGCAGTACTTC. Amino acid sequence: CASSQGDISYEQYF.

The chain is built from TRBV6-1 and TRBJ1-4, with TRBD1 as a possible D gene (5 bases). The CDR3 runs 15 residues. Trimming took 2 bases from V and 5 from J, leaving 12 bases between them. The germline V gene has CDR1 MNHNS and CDR2 SASEGT. For the CDR3, the DNA is TGTGCCAGCAGTGAACAGGCAGGGATGAATGAAAAACTGTTTTTT. Translating it yields CASSEQAGMNEKLFF.